This T cell receptor (beta chain) emerged from a study of T cell responses to AZD1222 COVID-19 vaccine. The study, taken as a whole, reports: Reportedly, nearly half of unique spike TCRs recognized epitopes outside B.1.351/B.1.1.7 mutations.

Regarding this clone: Its antigen remains unknown.

Only in-frame clones appear in the TCRdb table, and some are missing; sequencing was by immunoSEQ multiplex PCR. Of 100,000 to 150,000 clones in the sample, about 93% were seen once. Sequencing was performed on peripheral blood, taken on day 0 of AZD1222 vaccination. The clonotype originates from an adult in good health.

DNA of the CDR3: TGCGCCAGCAGCTTCAGCGGGCTCACAGATACGCAGTATTTT. This gives the protein CASSFSGLTDTQYF. This sequence joins TRBV5-1 and TRBJ2-3, with D perhaps matching TRBD2 (6 bases). This CDR3 is 14 amino acids long. Germline-derived CDR1 and CDR2 are SGHRS and YFSETQ. V was clipped by 2 bases and J by 2 bases, with 9 bases between them.